This T cell receptor (beta chain) stems from a study of T cell repertoires in cytomegalovirus infection. The wider study: Recently described HLA-C-restricted plus well-studied HLA-B-restricted CMV epitopes were used. From public TCR beta signatures came an indication of both CMV infection and matching HLA type. Study outcomes and limitations: The study identified carriers of CMV plus the relevant HLA from cumulative public TCR beta family frequency.

A few counts support this clonotype. The target antigen is unknown. MiXCR, applied by TCRdb to the reads, yields one record per CDR3 protein. The sample holds around 770,000 distinct CDR3 sequences, approximately 32% seen once. The sequenced sample was cultured CD8+ T cells from PBMCs, obtained from culture after CMV antigen stimulation. The sequence was obtained from a human donor in good health (CMV status not recorded). Some clones in this sample may be carry-over from other donors' samples.

Here the CDR3 DNA reads TGCGCCAGCAGCCACCCGGGACAGGGGTTGGGCTACACCTTC. It specifies CASSHPGQGLGYTF. The chain joins TRBV4-1 to TRBJ1-2; TRBD1 agrees at 10 bases. Germline CDR1 and CDR2: MGHRA and YSYEKL. The CDR3 is 14 residues long. The J segment lost 8 bases and the V segment lost 3 bases, leaving 6 bases of the junction unmatched.